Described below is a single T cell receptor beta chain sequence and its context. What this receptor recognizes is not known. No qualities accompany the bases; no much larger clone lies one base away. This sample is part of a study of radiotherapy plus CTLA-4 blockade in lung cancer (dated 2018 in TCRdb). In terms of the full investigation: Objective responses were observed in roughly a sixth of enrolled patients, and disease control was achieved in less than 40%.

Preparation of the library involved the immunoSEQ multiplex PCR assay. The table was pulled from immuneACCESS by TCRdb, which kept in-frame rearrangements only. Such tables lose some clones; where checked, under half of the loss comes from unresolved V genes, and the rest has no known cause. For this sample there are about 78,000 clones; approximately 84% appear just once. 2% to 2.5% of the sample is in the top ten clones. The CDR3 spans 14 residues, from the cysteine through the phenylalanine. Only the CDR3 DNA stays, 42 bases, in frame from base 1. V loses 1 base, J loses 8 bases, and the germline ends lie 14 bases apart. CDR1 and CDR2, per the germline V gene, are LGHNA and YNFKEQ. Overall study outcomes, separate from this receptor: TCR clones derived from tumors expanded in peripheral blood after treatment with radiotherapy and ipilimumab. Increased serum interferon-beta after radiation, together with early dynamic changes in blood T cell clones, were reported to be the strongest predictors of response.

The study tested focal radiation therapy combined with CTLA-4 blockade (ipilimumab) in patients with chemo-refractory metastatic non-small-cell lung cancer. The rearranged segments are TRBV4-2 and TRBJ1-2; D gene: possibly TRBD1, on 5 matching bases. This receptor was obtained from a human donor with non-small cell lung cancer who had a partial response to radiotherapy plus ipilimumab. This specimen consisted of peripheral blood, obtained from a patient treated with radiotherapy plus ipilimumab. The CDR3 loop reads CASSQVAGIEGYTF. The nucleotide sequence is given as TGTGCCAGCAGCCAAGTCGCAGGGATAGAGGGCTACACCTTC.